This T cell receptor (beta chain) is from a study of tumor-infiltrating lymphocytes in primary liver carcinoma. Germline loops: CDR1 LGHNA, CDR2 YNFKEQ. Unmatched junction bases numbered 8, after V lost 8 bases and J lost 2 bases. The CDR3 totals 14 residues. Synthesis of TCR beta cDNA was carried out from 500 ng total RNA with a constant-region primer. Researchers made the TCR beta libraries by running three nested multiplex PCR rounds with slightly modified ARM-PCR. Use of TRBV1-TRBV30 forward primers with a C-beta reverse primer characterized the first two PCR rounds, which lasted about 10 cycles each. TCRdb fed the multiplex PCR reads into MiXCR, producing one record per CDR3 protein. Of hundreds of thousands of distinct CDR3 sequences in the sample, 55% to 65% were seen once. Notes on this clonotype: With a much larger clone just one base away, this may be a read error.

Blood RNA came from unsorted whole blood; germline DNA was also extracted. The chain joins TRBV4-2 to TRBJ2-7; 8 bases agree with TRBD1. The origin of this receptor is a middle-aged man with primary liver carcinoma and hepatitis B virus infection. Sequenced sample: peripheral blood. CDR3 sequence: CASGGTGKTYEQYF. The CDR3 nucleotides are TGTGCCAGCGGTGGGACAGGCAAAACCTACGAGCAGTACTTC.